These T cell receptor beta chains were read from a single sample in a study of OX40 agonist ivuxolimab in advanced cancers. Repertoires were generated with immunoSEQ multiplex PCR, while TCRdb's copy carries only in-frame clones and drops some. The repertoire consists of some 64,000 clones, with just under 85% occurring once and the leading ten covering approximately 9.8%. The material sequenced was CD4+ or CD8+ T cells sorted from blood, taken in a trial of the OX40 agonist ivuxolimab. These receptors were taken from an adult with an advanced solid tumor such as melanoma, head and neck, liver or kidney cancer. The CDR3 runs from the conserved cysteine through the conserved F or W. A D gene is named only where the DNA matches it firmly. Clone size is shown for a subset of rows, as once, few, many or a class of expanded clone.

>TRBV10-3|TRBJ2-2|-|-
TGTGCCATCAGTGAGTCGAGGGGGTTGGAGACCGGGGAGCTGTTTTTT
CAISESRGLETGELFF
>TRBV19|TRBJ1-3|-|few
TGTGCCAGTAGTAAATCCCAGAGGGGTTCGGACACCATATATTTT
CASSKSQRGSDTIYF
>TRBV6-5|TRBJ2-5|-|-
TGTGCCAGCACCGGACCAGTTGAGACCCAGTACTTC
CASTGPVETQYF
>TRBV7-2|TRBJ1-2|TRBD1|-
TGTGCCAGCAGCCCAGGATTACAGGGGACAGGCTACACCTTC
CASSPGLQGTGYTF
>TRBV29-1|TRBJ2-3|-|-
TGCAGCGTTGCGGGACTTACACGTGGTGGCACAGATACGCAGTATTTT
CSVAGLTRGGTDTQYF
>TRBV7-2|TRBJ1-5|-|-
TGTGCCAGCAGCTTACACAGGGCTAGCAATCAGCCCCAGCATTTT
CASSLHRASNQPQHF
>TRBV12-5|TRBJ2-5|TRBD2|-
TGTGCTAGTGGTACGGGACTAGCGGGAGAGACCCAGTACTTC
CASGTGLAGETQYF
>TRBV4-1|TRBJ1-2|-|-
TGCGCCAGCAGCCAAGATCCGGGGACACCAGCTAACTATGGCTACACCTTC
CASSQDPGTPANYGYTF
>TRBV5-1|TRBJ1-1|-|-
TGCGCCAGCAGCCCCCGGACCACGAACACTGAAGCTTTCTTT
CASSPRTTNTEAFF
>TRBV5-4|TRBJ1-4|-|-
TGTGCCAGCAGCTTGGGGGACCGCACAACTAATGAAAAACTGTTTTTT
CASSLGDRTTNEKLFF
>TRBV7-8|TRBJ1-5|-|-
TGTGCCAGCAGCACAGCAGGGGCCTGGCAAATGCCCCAGCATTTT
CASSTAGAWQMPQHF
>TRBV7-6|TRBJ2-7|-|once
TGTGCCAGCAGCTTAACCGGGTCTGACTACGAGCAGTACTTC
CASSLTGSDYEQYF
>TRBV19|TRBJ1-1|-|few
TGTGCCACCAGAGGCGGGGGGAAGGGGGAGAACACTGAAGCTTTCTTT
CATRGGGKGENTEAFF
>TRBV6-1|TRBJ2-2|TRBD2|-
TGTGCCAGCACGCTCTGGGAGGGCGGGGAGCTGTTTTTT
CASTLWEGGELFF
>TRBV7-8|TRBJ1-2|TRBD1|few
TGTGCCAGCAGCGGGAGGACAGGGGCGAACTATGGCTACACCTTC
CASSGRTGANYGYTF
>TRBV19|TRBJ1-5|TRBD1|once
TGTGCCAGTAGTACCCGGACAGGGGTCGGCAATCAGCCCCAGCATTTT
CASSTRTGVGNQPQHF
>TRBV11-1|TRBJ2-1|-|-
TGTGCCAGCAGCTTGTGGACAGACTACAATGAGCAGTTCTTC
CASSLWTDYNEQFF
>TRBV11-2|TRBJ1-2|TRBD1|-
TGTGCCAGCAGCTTTAGGACAGGGGACTATGGCTACACCTTC
CASSFRTGDYGYTF
>TRBV30|TRBJ1-2|TRBD1|-
TGTGCCGGCCCCCTTTCGGACAGGGTAGCTGGCTACACCTTC
CAGPLSDRVAGYTF
>TRBV11-3|TRBJ1-1|-|-
TGTGCCAGCAGCTTAGATTCAGGGGAAGCTTTCTTT
CASSLDSGEAFF
>TRBV18|TRBJ1-1|-|-
TGTGCCAGCTCCCTCCAGGTGGGCGGAAATGAAGCTTTCTTT
CASSLQVGGNEAFF
>TRBV30|TRBJ2-3|TRBD1|-
TGTGCCTGGAGTCAATTACCCGACAGGGATTACCTCACAGATACGCAGTATTTT
CAWSQLPDRDYLTDTQYF
>TRBV7-9|TRBJ1-4|TRBD1|-
TGTGCCAGCAGCTGGGGACAGGGGGCCCTTAATGAAAAACTGTTTTTT
CASSWGQGALNEKLFF
>TRBV5-1|TRBJ2-7|-|-
TGCGCCAGCAGCTTGGTCGGCGGGGCCTCCTACGAGCAGTACTTC
CASSLVGGASYEQYF
>TRBV19|TRBJ1-1|-|-
TGTGCCAGTAGTATCGACGACGGCTGGAACACTGAAGCTTTCTTT
CASSIDDGWNTEAFF
>TRBV5-1|TRBJ2-5|TRBD2|-
TGCGCCAGCAGCTTGCGTCCGGGAGGTGGCCAAGAGACCCAGTACTTC
CASSLRPGGGQETQYF
>TRBV19|TRBJ1-6|TRBD1|-
TGTGCCAGTAGTATAGTTGGGACAGGGACGGGAAATTCACCCCTCCACTTT
CASSIVGTGTGNSPLHF
>TRBV18|TRBJ2-7|TRBD1|-
TGTGCCAGCTCAGAGAATCACAGGGGCGAGCAGTACTTC
CASSENHRGEQYF
>TRBV30|TRBJ1-5|TRBD1|few
TGTGCCTGGAGCCCCGACAGGGGATGGGGCAATCAGCCCCAGCATTTT
CAWSPDRGWGNQPQHF
>TRBV2|TRBJ1-2|-|-
TGTGCCACCTCGAGGGAGAACTATGGCTACACCTTC
CATSRENYGYTF
>TRBV7-6|TRBJ2-6|-|-
TGTGCCAGCTCCTCGGTTTCTGGGGCCAACGTCCTGACTTTC
CASSSVSGANVLTF
>TRBV7-2|TRBJ2-2|TRBD1|once
TGTGCCAGCAGCTTAGACAGGGGTATCAGGGGGGAGCTGTTTTTT
CASSLDRGIRGELFF
>TRBV7-2|TRBJ1-4|TRBD1|-
TGTGCCAGCAGCCCCCTTGCACTACGGACAGGCCTGTTCGAAAAACTGTTTTTT
CASSPLALRTGLFEKLFF
>TRBV30|TRBJ1-1|-|few
TGTGCCTGGATGACGGGGTTCGGCACTGAAGCTTTCTTT
CAWMTGFGTEAFF
>TRBV7-2|TRBJ2-2|-|-
TGTGCCAGCAGCTCAAAAGGGGGGTCCGGGGAGCTGTTTTTT
CASSSKGGSGELFF
>TRBV7-2|TRBJ2-3|-|-
TGTGCCAGCACCGCAAAGGGGGGGGATGGAACGTTCACAGATACGCAGTATTTT
CASTAKGGDGTFTDTQYF
>TRBV2|TRBJ1-4|-|-
TGTGCCAGCAGCCGAGATGAAAAACTGTTTTTT
CASSRDEKLFF
>TRBV6-1|TRBJ1-1|-|-
TGTGCCAGCAGTGAACAAGGTTTGAACACTGAAGCTTTCTTT
CASSEQGLNTEAFF
>TRBV30|TRBJ2-3|-|-
TGTGCCTGGAGTGTAATCCGGGGCGGCACAGATACGCAGTATTTT
CAWSVIRGGTDTQYF
>TRBV18|TRBJ2-7|TRBD1|-
TGTGCCAGCTCATCGGCGGGACAGGGATCCTACGAGCAGTACTTC
CASSSAGQGSYEQYF
>TRBV7-2|TRBJ2-1|-|few
TGTGCCAGCAGCTCCCATTGGGCTCTACGGGATGAGCAGTTCTTC
CASSSHWALRDEQFF
>TRBV10-3|TRBJ1-1|TRBD1|-
TGTGCCATCAGTGAAAAGGACAGGGGATATGAAGCTTTCTTT
CAISEKDRGYEAFF
>TRBV19|TRBJ2-7|-|-
TGTGCCACCTCGCGGTCCCCGAGCTCCTACGAGCAGTACTTC
CATSRSPSSYEQYF
>TRBV21-1|TRBJ2-2|-|-
TGCGACAACGGGGGTTCGAACACCGGGGAGCTGTTTTTT
CDNGGSNTGELFF
>TRBV7-9|TRBJ1-2|-|-
TGTGCCAGCAGCTTATTTTGGGGAGCTAACTATGGCTACACCTTC
CASSLFWGANYGYTF
>TRBV11-2|TRBJ2-7|TRBD2|-
TGTGCCAGCAGCTCTCCGGGACTAGCTCCCGAGCAGTACTTC
CASSSPGLAPEQYF
>TRBV29-1|TRBJ1-2|TRBD1|-
TGCAGCGTTGAAGTATCAGGGGGCTATGGCTACACCTTC
CSVEVSGGYGYTF
>TRBV5-1|TRBJ2-1|TRBD1|-
TGCGCCAGCAGCTCGGGACAGGGGCCGAGCTCCTACAATGAGCAGTTCTTC
CASSSGQGPSSYNEQFF
>TRBV2|TRBJ2-7|TRBD1|-
TGTGCCAGCAGTGCAGGGGGCGCGTACGAGCAGTACTTC
CASSAGGAYEQYF
>TRBV6-5|TRBJ1-5|-|-
TGTGCCAGCAGGGGGGTTCAGTATCAGCCCCAGCATTTT
CASRGVQYQPQHF
>TRBV5-6|TRBJ2-7|TRBD2|few
TGTGCCAGCAGCTTGGGGGGACTAGTCTACGAGCAGTACTTC
CASSLGGLVYEQYF
>TRBV2|TRBJ1-2|-|few
TGTGCCAGCAGTCCTCGGTATGAGGCCTACCACTTCTATGGCTACACCTTC
CASSPRYEAYHFYGYTF
>TRBV7-9|TRBJ2-7|TRBD1|-
TGTGCCAGCAGCTTCTCCTACCGAGACAGGGACCACGAGCAGTACTTC
CASSFSYRDRDHEQYF
>TRBV30|TRBJ1-4|-|few
TGTGCCTGGAATCGACAGGCAAATGAAAAACTGTTTTTT
CAWNRQANEKLFF
>TRBV28|TRBJ1-5|-|-
TGTGCCAGCAGAGACTCAGGGTTCCGCAATCAGCCCCAGCATTTT
CASRDSGFRNQPQHF
>TRBV6-1|TRBJ2-7|-|few
TGTGCCAGCAGTGAAAATCCCGCCGACGAGCAGTACTTC
CASSENPADEQYF
>TRBV11-3|TRBJ2-3|TRBD1|-
TGTGCCAGCAGCTCCTCCAATTCCGGACAGGGGGGGGCAGATACGCAGTATTTT
CASSSSNSGQGGADTQYF
>TRBV7-9|TRBJ2-7|TRBD1|-
TGTGCCAGCAGCTTTGGCCAGGGGGCGTATGACGAGCAGTACTTC
CASSFGQGAYDEQYF
>TRBV7-3|TRBJ1-1|-|few
TGTGCCAGCAGAGCGGGGACGGGGAACACTGAAGCTTTCTTT
CASRAGTGNTEAFF
>TRBV14|TRBJ1-2|-|few
TGTGCCAGCAGCCCCACCCTAGCTAACTATGGCTACACCTTC
CASSPTLANYGYTF